This T cell receptor beta chain was sequenced for a study of T cell responses to AZD1222 COVID-19 vaccine. About the study: Timing groups of about 4 and about 12 weeks for second doses were pooled.

The method was immunoSEQ multiplex PCR; TCRdb's version includes in-frame clones alone and lacks a portion of them. This repertoire shows approximately 94,000 clones, about 90% found once; its top ten account for 1.5% to 2%. As regards this clone: The antigen remains unidentified.

Study-wide results and caveats: The reported proportion of spike-specific TCRs targeting unmutated variant regions was nearly half. Clonal diversity was possibly underestimated, and white British individuals and females predominated among donors. Repertoires were obtained only post-peak T cell response.

This specimen was peripheral blood, taken on day 0 of AZD1222 vaccination. The receptor was isolated from an adult in good health.

The CDR3 nucleotides read TGTGCCAGCAGCCATAAGATAGGGGGTGGCTACACCTTC. Amino acid sequence: CASSHKIGGGYTF. The rearrangement links TRBV12-3 or TRBV12-4 to TRBJ1-2; TRBD1 might be the D (6 bases). V was pared by 6 bases and J by 7 bases, with 15 bases between. The CDR3 is 13 residues long.